These T cell receptor beta chains were read from a single sample in a study of cytomegalovirus exposure and HLA in healthy donors. The assay was immunoSEQ multiplex PCR, and TCRdb's table has in-frame clones only and misses some. This table has more than 65,000 clones, 74% appearing once. The sequenced sample consisted of PBMCs. The source of these receptors is a woman aged 55-70 years in good health and CMV-seropositive. Each CDR3 is given with its conserved first and last residue. A D gene is named only where the DNA matches it firmly. Only part of the rows carry a size: once, few, many, or a class if the clone is expanded.

D	V	size	J	CDR3	DNA
-	TRBV18	-	TRBJ2-1	CASSPTVSGEQFF	TGTGCCAGCTCACCCACCGTTAGCGGTGAGCAGTTCTTC
TRBD1	TRBV7-6	-	TRBJ1-6	CASSRDRGDSHLYNSPLHF	TGTGCCAGCAGCCGGGACAGGGGTGACAGCCATCTATATAATTCACCCCTCCACTTT
-	TRBV2	-	TRBJ2-7	CAETRGPDEQYF	TGTGCGGAGACCAGAGGGCCTGACGAGCAGTACTTC
TRBD2	TRBV5-1	once	TRBJ2-3	CASSWGGLAGLKGGTDTQYF	TGCGCCAGCAGCTGGGGGGGACTAGCGGGGTTGAAAGGAGGCACAGATACGCAGTATTTT
-	TRBV4-1	-	TRBJ1-2	CASSRLVNLEGYTF	TGCGCCAGCAGCCGATTAGTTAATCTGGAGGGCTACACCTTC
-	TRBV2	few	TRBJ1-1	CASSESMNTEAFF	TGTGCCAGCAGTGAATCAATGAACACTGAAGCTTTCTTT
TRBD2	TRBV15	-	TRBJ2-3	CATSSIAGEPDTQYF	TGTGCCACCAGCAGCATAGCGGGTGAACCAGATACGCAGTATTTT
-	TRBV4-1	-	TRBJ2-2	CASSQGGYTGELFF	TGCGCCAGCAGCCAAGGAGGGTACACCGGGGAGCTGTTTTTT
-	TRBV27	few	TRBJ1-2	CASSLKGKDYGYTF	TGTGCCAGCAGTTTAAAGGGGAAGGACTATGGCTACACCTTC
-	TRBV13	-	TRBJ2-1	CASSPRGADEQFF	TGTGCCAGCAGCCCCCGCGGGGCCGATGAGCAGTTCTTC
TRBD1	TRBV28	-	TRBJ2-5	CASRGDRVRETQYF	TGTGCCAGCAGGGGGGACAGGGTGAGGGAGACCCAGTACTTC
-	TRBV5-6	few	TRBJ1-4	CASSLRTDPNEKLFF	TGTGCCAGCAGCTTGCGGACAGATCCGAATGAAAAACTGTTTTTT
-	TRBV9	many	TRBJ2-6	CASSVSRGSGANVLTF	TGTGCCAGCAGCGTATCCAGGGGCTCTGGGGCCAACGTCCTGACTTTC
-	TRBV6-1	few	TRBJ1-1	CASSEIGGNTEAFF	TGTGCCAGCAGTGAAATCGGGGGTAACACTGAAGCTTTCTTT
-	TRBV12-5	few	TRBJ1-1	CASGAPQGTEAFF	TGTGCTAGTGGTGCCCCGCAGGGTACTGAAGCTTTCTTT
TRBD1	TRBV5-4	few	TRBJ1-1	CASSKQGDTEAFF	TGTGCCAGCAGCAAACAGGGGGACACTGAAGCTTTCTTT
-	TRBV19	-	TRBJ1-5	CASSTGAGVQPQHF	TGTGCCAGTAGTACAGGGGCGGGAGTTCAGCCCCAGCATTTT
TRBD1	TRBV28	-	TRBJ2-4	CASSQGGTGQNIQYF	TGTGCCAGCAGCCAAGGGGGCACAGGTCAAAACATTCAGTACTTC
TRBD1	TRBV7-9	few	TRBJ1-2	CASSVGQGDGYTF	TGTGCCAGCAGCGTTGGACAGGGGGATGGCTACACCTTC
-	TRBV29-1	-	TRBJ1-1	CSVGRGGMSSEAFF	TGCAGCGTTGGCAGGGGAGGGATGAGCTCTGAAGCTTTCTTT
TRBD2	TRBV19	-	TRBJ2-1	CASRGTGTNPNEQFF	TGTGCCAGTAGGGGTACCGGGACTAACCCTAATGAGCAGTTCTTC
TRBD2	TRBV9	-	TRBJ2-3	CASSLRGDTDTQYF	TGTGCCAGCAGCCTGCGGGGGGACACAGATACGCAGTATTTT
-	TRBV27	-	TRBJ2-1	CASSRLADEQFF	TGTGCCAGCAGTCGACTCGCGGATGAGCAGTTCTTC
TRBD2	TRBV6-1	-	TRBJ2-3	CASSALLAGLGTDTQYF	TGTGCCAGCAGTGCCTTACTAGCGGGACTGGGCACAGATACGCAGTATTTT
-	TRBV9	-	TRBJ2-5	CASGGGFQETQYF	TGTGCCAGCGGCGGGGGCTTCCAAGAGACCCAGTACTTC
-	TRBV2	-	TRBJ2-7	CASGEYEQYF	TGTGCCAGCGGAGAATACGAGCAGTACTTC
-	TRBV18	-	TRBJ1-4	CASSPGGLEKLFF	TGTGCCAGCTCACCAGGGGGCCTTGAAAAACTGTTTTTT
-	TRBV7-8	-	TRBJ1-2	CASSPGGEGGYTF	TGTGCCAGCAGCCCCGGAGGGGAGGGTGGCTACACCTTC
-	TRBV13	-	TRBJ1-2	CASSPSGLFYGYTF	TGTGCCAGCAGCCCTAGTGGCCTTTTCTATGGCTACACCTTC
TRBD1	TRBV4-2	once	TRBJ1-2	CASSQGQGFSSPYGYTF	TGTGCCAGCAGCCAGGGACAGGGTTTCAGTTCACCTTATGGCTACACCTTC
-	TRBV27	-	TRBJ1-6	CASSLVLPGSPLHF	TGTGCCAGCAGTTTAGTCCTCCCGGGGTCACCCCTCCACTTT
-	TRBV6-5	once	TRBJ2-7	CASSYWSGQNYEQYF	TGTGCCAGCAGTTACTGGTCGGGACAAAACTACGAGCAGTACTTC
TRBD1	TRBV19	-	TRBJ1-5	CASSIAGGNQPQHF	TGTGCCAGTAGTATTGCAGGGGGAAATCAGCCCCAGCATTTT
-	TRBV10-1	-	TRBJ2-1	CASSEGTNNYNEQFF	TGCGCCAGCAGTGAGGGGACAAACAATTACAATGAGCAGTTCTTC
-	TRBV2	few	TRBJ2-3	CASNSFEGDTQYF	TGTGCCAGCAATTCTTTTGAGGGAGATACGCAGTATTTT
-	TRBV5-1	-	TRBJ1-2	CASSESGGYGYTF	TGCGCCAGCTCGGAGAGCGGGGGCTATGGCTACACCTTC
-	TRBV19	-	TRBJ2-2	CASSIPGFVNTGELFF	TGTGCCAGTAGTATTCCCGGTTTCGTGAACACCGGGGAGCTGTTTTTT
-	TRBV5-1	few	TRBJ1-4	CASSRGTPRNEKLFF	TGCGCCAGCAGCAGGGGGACCCCCCGTAATGAAAAACTGTTTTTT
-	TRBV6-1	once	TRBJ2-1	CASSEDPARSSYNEQFF	TGTGCCAGCAGTGAAGATCCAGCGCGGAGCTCCTACAATGAGCAGTTCTTC
-	TRBV30	-	TRBJ1-5	CAWSARGNRPQHF	TGTGCCTGGAGTGCCCGGGGGAACCGGCCCCAGCATTTT
-	TRBV29-1	-	TRBJ1-2	CSVNLGEGTYGYTF	TGCAGCGTCAACCTGGGGGAGGGTACCTATGGCTACACCTTC
TRBD2	TRBV4-2	once	TRBJ2-7	CASSQDGTSGSRYEQYF	TGTGCCAGCAGCCAAGATGGGACTAGCGGGAGTCGTTACGAGCAGTACTTC
-	TRBV5-4	-	TRBJ1-2	CASSRDTNYGYTF	TGTGCCAGCAGCCGGGACACCAACTATGGCTACACCTTC
-	TRBV5-6	once	TRBJ2-2	CASSARLIKGNTGELFF	TGTGCCAGCAGCGCACGACTAATCAAGGGCAACACCGGGGAGCTGTTTTTT